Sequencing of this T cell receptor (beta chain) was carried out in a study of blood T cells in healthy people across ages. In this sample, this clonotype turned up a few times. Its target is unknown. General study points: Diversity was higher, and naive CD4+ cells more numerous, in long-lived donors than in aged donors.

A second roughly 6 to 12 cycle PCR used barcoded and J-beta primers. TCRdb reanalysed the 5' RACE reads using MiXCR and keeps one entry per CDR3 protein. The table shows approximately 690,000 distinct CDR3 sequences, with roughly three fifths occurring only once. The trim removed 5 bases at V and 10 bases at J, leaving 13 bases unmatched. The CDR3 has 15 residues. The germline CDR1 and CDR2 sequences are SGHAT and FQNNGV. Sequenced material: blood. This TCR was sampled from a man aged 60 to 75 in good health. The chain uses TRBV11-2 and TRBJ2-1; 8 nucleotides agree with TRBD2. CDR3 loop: CASSNGGTSRGEQFF. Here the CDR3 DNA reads TGTGCCAGCAGCAACGGCGGGACTAGTAGAGGAGAGCAGTTCTTC. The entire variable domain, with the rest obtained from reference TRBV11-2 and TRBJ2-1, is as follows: EAGVAQSPRYKIIEKRQSVAFWCNPISGHATLYWYQQILGQGPKLLIQFQNNGVVDDSQLPKDRFSAERLKGVDSTLKIQPAKLEDSAVYLCASSNGGTSRGEQFFGPGTRLTVL.